Presented here are 14 T cell receptor beta chains from one specimen sequenced in a study of T-cell memory formation after mild COVID-19. TCRdb ran MiXCR on the 5' RACE reads and lists one entry per CDR3 protein. The data hold over 250,000 distinct CDR3 sequences, with 15% observed a single time. The sequencing input was PBMCs or a T cell subset sorted from them (not recorded which). The receptors originated from a man aged 18 to 35 who had mild COVID-19 (a few samples of this study predate the infection). Cell type and time point are not known.

This clonotype has a handful of counts. The V and J genes are TRBV7-2 and TRBJ1-5; D perhaps matches TRBD1 (6 bases). Trimming cost V 5 bases and J 0 bases, with 17 bases left between them. The CDR3 is 17 residues long. Germline V lookup: CDR1 SGHTA, CDR2 FQGNSA. The CDR3 sequence: CASSLRDTTYSNQPQHF. CDR3 sequence (DNA): TGTGCCAGCAGCCTCCGGGACACAACATATAGCAATCAGCCCCAGCATTTT. The full variable domain, with the rest looked up from reference TRBV7-2 and TRBJ1-5, is GAGVSQSPSNKVTEKGKDVELRCDPISGHTALYWYRQSLGQGLEFLIYFQGNSAPDKSGLPSDRFSAERTGGSVSTLTIQRTQQEDSAVYLCASSLRDTTYSNQPQHFGDGTRLSIL.

The chain carries TRBV7-2 and TRBJ1-6; a weak D match, TRBD1 (5 bases). The V and J ends lost 2 bases and 5 bases respectively, with 13 bases between them. CDR3 size: 16 residues. Germline V CDR1 and CDR2: SGHTA, FQGNSA. Here the CDR3 DNA reads TGTGCCAGCAGCTTAAGCCAGGGTTGGAATAATTCACCCCTCCACTTT. Translated: CASSLSQGWNNSPLHF.

This clonotype came up a few times. Here the CDR3 DNA reads TGTGCCAGCAGTTACTCCCCGGGCAGGACGAACACTGAAGCTTTCTTT. It encodes CASSYSPGRTNTEAFF. The gene calls are TRBV6-5 and TRBJ1-1; no firm D call. Trimming took 0 bases from V and 1 from J, leaving 12 bases between them. The germline V gene has CDR1 MNHEY and CDR2 SVGAGI. The CDR3 runs 16 residues.

This clonotype has just a few counts. The rearrangement links TRBV7-2 to TRBJ2-7, with TRBD2 matching over 14 bases. V was clipped by 3 bases and J by 2 bases; unmatched bases: 3. The germline gives CDR1 SGHTA, CDR2 FQGNSA. This CDR3 contains 16 residues. The CDR3 region is CASSLTSGGATYEQYF. The CDR3 bases are TGTGCCAGCAGCTTGACTAGCGGGGGGGCCACCTACGAGCAGTACTTC.

This clonotype was counted between two and nine times. The chain links TRBV7-2 to TRBJ2-7; 9 nucleotides match TRBD2. V dropped 3 bases and J dropped 2; count of bases not matched to a gene: 5. Per germline, CDR1 SGHTA and CDR2 FQGNSA. The CDR3 spans 15 residues. The CDR3 coding sequence is TGTGCCAGCAGCTTTAGCGTAGCGGGAGCCTACGAGCAGTACTTC. Translated, it gives CASSFSVAGAYEQYF.

This clonotype showed up just a few times. The genes are TRBV6-5 and TRBJ2-7; D is tentatively TRBD1 or TRBD2 (5 bases each). CDR1 and CDR2 from the germline V gene are MNHEY and SVGAGI. The germline V and J ends were trimmed by 9 bases and 3 bases, with 15 bases remaining between them. CDR3 length: 13 residues. CDR3 amino acids: CASHRDAHYEQYF. The CDR3 DNA follows: TGTGCCAGTCACCGGGACGCCCACTACGAGCAGTACTTC.

This clonotype has more than one count but fewer than ten. CDR3 sequence reads: CASGAGTGNEKLFF. The CDR3 region has the DNA TGTGCCAGCGGGGCCGGGACAGGGAATGAAAAACTGTTTTTT. The genes are TRBV6-1 and TRBJ1-4; TRBD1 aligns across 9 bases. The CDR3 extends over 14 amino acids. Germline-derived CDR1 and CDR2 are MNHNS and SASEGT. Germline trimming cut 8 bases from V and 5 bases from J; bases unmatched to any gene: 6.

This clonotype has more than one count but fewer than ten. The chain recombines TRBV20-1 with TRBJ1-1; D not certain. The CDR3 runs to 13 residues. Trimming took off 1 base at V and 0 bases at J, with 6 bases between the two ends. Germline CDR1 and CDR2: DFQATT and SNEGSKA (reference sequence). CDR3 amino acids: CSARASLNTEAFF. The CDR3 nucleotides read TGCAGTGCTAGAGCCAGTCTGAACACTGAAGCTTTCTTT.

The table lists this clonotype with a few counts. The gene calls are TRBV7-3 and TRBJ2-1, with 11 bases aligning to TRBD2. Germline CDR1 and CDR2: SGHTA and FQGTGA. The ends lost 5 bases at V and 7 bases at J; junction bases unmatched: 4. The CDR3 runs 14 residues. Here the CDR3 DNA reads TGTGCCAGCAGCCCGGGACTAGCGGAGAATGAGCAGTTCTTC. Its translation is CASSPGLAENEQFF.

This clonotype has more than one count but fewer than ten. The J gene is TRBJ2-3, the V gene TRBV27; TRBD2 matches 7 bases. The CDR3 runs to 15 residues. V gave up 7 bases and J gave up 4 bases; unmatched junction bases: 11. Germline CDR1 MNHEY, CDR2 SMNVEV (reference sequence). CDR3 sequence (DNA): TGTGCCAGCACGGGCATGGGAGGGACCGCAGATACGCAGTATTTT. Its protein is CASTGMGGTADTQYF.

The table lists this clonotype with a few counts. J is TRBJ2-7 and V is TRBV10-2, with D tentatively TRBD1 or TRBD2 (6 bases each). With 8 bases removed from V and 2 bases from J, the gap between germline ends came to 10 bases. This CDR3 is 12 amino acids long. Germline CDR1 is WSHSY and CDR2 is SAAADI. DNA of the CDR3: TGCGCCAGCGAGGGGGGTCCCTACGAGCAGTACTTC. Protein: CASEGGPYEQYF.

The rearrangement links TRBV5-6 to TRBJ2-7, with 12 bases aligning to TRBD1. V shed 6 bases and J 6 bases; nucleotides not matched to a gene: 7. This CDR3 is 14 amino acids long. Germline V lookup: CDR1 SGHDT, CDR2 YYEEEE. Here the CDR3 DNA reads TGTGCCAGCACACGGGACAGGGGGCATCTCGAGCAGTACGTC. Translation: CASTRDRGHLEQYV.

Only a few counts were recorded for this clonotype. This chain connects TRBV18 to TRBJ2-3; D remains ambiguous. The CDR3 runs 14 residues. CDR1 and CDR2 (germline): KGHSH, LQKENI. V lost 4 bases and J lost 0, with 8 bases in between. CDR3: CASSRSSSTDTQYF. As DNA, the CDR3 is TGTGCCAGCTCACGGAGTAGTAGCACAGATACGCAGTATTTT.

The gene calls are TRBV7-3 and TRBJ1-6; a weak D match, TRBD1 (6 bases). The V and J ends lost 4 bases and 9 bases respectively, with 13 bases between them. Germline V gene lookup returns CDR1 SGHTA and CDR2 FQGTGA. The CDR3 has 14 amino acids. Written as DNA, the CDR3 is TGTGCCAGCAGCTCTACAGGGCTGGGTTCACCCCTCCACTTT. Encoded protein: CASSSTGLGSPLHF.